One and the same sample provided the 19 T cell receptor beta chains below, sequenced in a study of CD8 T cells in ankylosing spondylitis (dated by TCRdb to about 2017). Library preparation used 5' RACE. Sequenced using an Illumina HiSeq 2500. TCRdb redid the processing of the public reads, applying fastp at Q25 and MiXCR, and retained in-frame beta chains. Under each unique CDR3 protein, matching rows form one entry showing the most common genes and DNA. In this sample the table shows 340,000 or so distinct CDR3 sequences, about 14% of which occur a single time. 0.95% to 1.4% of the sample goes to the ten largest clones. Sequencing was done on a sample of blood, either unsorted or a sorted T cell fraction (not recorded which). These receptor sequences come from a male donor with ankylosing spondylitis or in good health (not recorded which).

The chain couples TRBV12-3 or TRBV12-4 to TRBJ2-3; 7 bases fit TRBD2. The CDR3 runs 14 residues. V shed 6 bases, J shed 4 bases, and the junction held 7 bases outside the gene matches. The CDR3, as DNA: TGTGCCAGCAGCGAAGGGAGGGCGTCAGATACGCAGTATTTT. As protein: CASSEGRASDTQYF.

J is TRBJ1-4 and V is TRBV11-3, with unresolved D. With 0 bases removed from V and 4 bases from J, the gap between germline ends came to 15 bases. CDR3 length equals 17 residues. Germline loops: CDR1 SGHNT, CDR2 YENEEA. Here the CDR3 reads CASSLDGERESNEKLFF. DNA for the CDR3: TGTGCCAGCAGCTTAGACGGAGAAAGGGAGAGTAATGAAAAACTGTTTTTT.

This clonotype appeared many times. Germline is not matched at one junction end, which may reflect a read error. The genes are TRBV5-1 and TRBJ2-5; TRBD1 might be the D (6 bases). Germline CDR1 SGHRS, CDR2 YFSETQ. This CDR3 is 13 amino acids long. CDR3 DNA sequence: TGTGCCAGCAGCTTCGGGACATCTGGGACCCAGTACTTC. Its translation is CASSFGTSGTQYF.

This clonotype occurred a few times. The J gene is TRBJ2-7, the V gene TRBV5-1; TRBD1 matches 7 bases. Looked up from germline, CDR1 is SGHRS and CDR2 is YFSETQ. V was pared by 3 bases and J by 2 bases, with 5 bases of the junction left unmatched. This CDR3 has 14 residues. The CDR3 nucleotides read TGCGCCAGCAGCTGGGGACAGCGCACCTACGAGCAGTACTTC. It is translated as CASSWGQRTYEQYF.

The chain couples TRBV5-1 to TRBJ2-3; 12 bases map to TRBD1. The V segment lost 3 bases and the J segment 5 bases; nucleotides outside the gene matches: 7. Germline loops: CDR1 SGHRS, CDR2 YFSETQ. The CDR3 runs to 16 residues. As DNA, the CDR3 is TGCGCCAGCAGCTGGGGGACAGGGGGCAGTGGAGATACGCAGTATTTT. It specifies CASSWGTGGSGDTQYF.

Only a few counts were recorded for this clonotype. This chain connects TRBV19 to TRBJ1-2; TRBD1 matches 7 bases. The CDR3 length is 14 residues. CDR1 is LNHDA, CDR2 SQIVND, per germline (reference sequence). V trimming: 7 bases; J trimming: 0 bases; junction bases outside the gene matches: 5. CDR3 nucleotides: TGTGCCAGTAAGGGGGACAGCTCTAACTATGGCTACACCTTC. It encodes CASKGDSSNYGYTF.

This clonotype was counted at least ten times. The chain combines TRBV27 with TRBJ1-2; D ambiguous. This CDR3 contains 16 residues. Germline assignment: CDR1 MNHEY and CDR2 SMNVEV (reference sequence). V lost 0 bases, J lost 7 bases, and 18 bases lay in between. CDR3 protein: CASSLSMPEFSSGYTF. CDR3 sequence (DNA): TGTGCCAGCAGTTTATCGATGCCAGAATTTTCCTCTGGCTACACCTTC.

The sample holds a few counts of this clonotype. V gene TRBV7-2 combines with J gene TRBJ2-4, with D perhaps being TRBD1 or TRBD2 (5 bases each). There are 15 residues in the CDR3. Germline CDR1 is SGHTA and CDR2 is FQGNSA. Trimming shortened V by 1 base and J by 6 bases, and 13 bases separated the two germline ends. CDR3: CASSLGGGVTNIQYF. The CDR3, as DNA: TGTGCCAGCAGCTTAGGTGGGGGAGTAACAAACATTCAGTACTTC.

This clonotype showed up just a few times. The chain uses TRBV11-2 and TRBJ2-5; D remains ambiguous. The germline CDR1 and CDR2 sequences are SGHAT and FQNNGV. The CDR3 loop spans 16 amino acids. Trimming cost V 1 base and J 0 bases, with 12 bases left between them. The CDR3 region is CASSLVRLPYQETQYF. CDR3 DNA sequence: TGTGCCAGCAGCTTAGTGAGGTTGCCGTACCAAGAGACCCAGTACTTC.

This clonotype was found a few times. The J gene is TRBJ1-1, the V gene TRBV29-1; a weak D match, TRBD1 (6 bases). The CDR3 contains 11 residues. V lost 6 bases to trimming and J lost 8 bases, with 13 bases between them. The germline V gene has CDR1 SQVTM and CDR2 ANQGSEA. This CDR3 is CSVGEGGEAFF. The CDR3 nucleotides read TGCAGCGTCGGCGAGGGGGGCGAAGCTTTCTTT.

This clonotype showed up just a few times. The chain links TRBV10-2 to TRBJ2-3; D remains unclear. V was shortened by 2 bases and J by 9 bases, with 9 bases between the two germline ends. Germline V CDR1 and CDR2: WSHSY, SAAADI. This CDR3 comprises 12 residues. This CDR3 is CASSEPGRTQYF. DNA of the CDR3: TGCGCCAGCAGTGAGCCCGGACGGACGCAGTATTTT.

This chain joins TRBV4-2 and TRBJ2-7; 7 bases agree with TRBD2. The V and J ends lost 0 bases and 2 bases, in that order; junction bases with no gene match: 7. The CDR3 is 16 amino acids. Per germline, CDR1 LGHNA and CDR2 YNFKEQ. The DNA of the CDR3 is TGTGCCAGCAGCCAAGATCGGATGGCGGGAGCCTACGAGCAGTACTTC. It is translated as CASSQDRMAGAYEQYF.

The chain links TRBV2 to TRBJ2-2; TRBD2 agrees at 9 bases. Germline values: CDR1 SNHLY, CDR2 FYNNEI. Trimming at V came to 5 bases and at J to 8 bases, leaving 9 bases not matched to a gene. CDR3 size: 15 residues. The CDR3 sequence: CASSSGTSTPGELFF. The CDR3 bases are TGTGCCAGCAGTTCCGGGACTAGCACTCCAGGGGAGCTGTTTTTT. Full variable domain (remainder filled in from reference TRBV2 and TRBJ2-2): EPEVTQTPSHQVTQMGQEVILRCVPISNHLYFYWYRQILGQKVEFLVSFYNNEISEKSEIFDDQFSVERPDGSNFTLKIRSTKLEDSAMYFCASSSGTSTPGELFFGEGSRLTVL.

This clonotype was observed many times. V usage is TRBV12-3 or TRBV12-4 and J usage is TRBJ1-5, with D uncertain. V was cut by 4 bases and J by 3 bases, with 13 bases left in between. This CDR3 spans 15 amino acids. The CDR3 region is CASSSSRGNNQPQHF. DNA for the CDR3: TGTGCCAGCAGTTCGAGCCGGGGAAACAATCAGCCCCAGCATTTT.

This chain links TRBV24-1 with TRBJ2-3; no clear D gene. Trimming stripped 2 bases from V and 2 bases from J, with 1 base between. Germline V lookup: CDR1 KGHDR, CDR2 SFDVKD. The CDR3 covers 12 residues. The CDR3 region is CATSDYTDTQYF. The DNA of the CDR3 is TGTGCCACCAGTGATTACACAGATACGCAGTATTTT.

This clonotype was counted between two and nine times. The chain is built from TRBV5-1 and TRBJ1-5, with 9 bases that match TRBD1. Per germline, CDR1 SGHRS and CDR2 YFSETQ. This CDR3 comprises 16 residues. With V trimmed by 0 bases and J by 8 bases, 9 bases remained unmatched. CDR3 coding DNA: TGCGCCAGCAGCTTGGGGACAGGGGCTTTTTCGGAGCCCCAGCATTTT. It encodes CASSLGTGAFSEPQHF.

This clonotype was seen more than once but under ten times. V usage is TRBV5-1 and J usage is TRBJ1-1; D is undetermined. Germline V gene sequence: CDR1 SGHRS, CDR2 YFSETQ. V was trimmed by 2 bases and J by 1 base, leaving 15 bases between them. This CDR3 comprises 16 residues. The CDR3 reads CASSLTLGGRNTEAFF. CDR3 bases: TGCGCCAGCAGCTTAACACTCGGAGGAAGGAACACTGAAGCTTTCTTT.

The CDR3 DNA follows: TGCAGTGCTAGAGACGCGGGGGAAAGAAATCAGCCCCAGCATTTT. It specifies CSARDAGERNQPQHF. This chain uses TRBV20-1 with TRBJ1-5, with D maybe TRBD1 (5 bases). This CDR3 is 15 amino acids long. CDR1 and CDR2 (germline): DFQATT, SNEGSKA (reference sequence). V gave up 0 bases and J gave up 4 bases, with 13 bases separating them.

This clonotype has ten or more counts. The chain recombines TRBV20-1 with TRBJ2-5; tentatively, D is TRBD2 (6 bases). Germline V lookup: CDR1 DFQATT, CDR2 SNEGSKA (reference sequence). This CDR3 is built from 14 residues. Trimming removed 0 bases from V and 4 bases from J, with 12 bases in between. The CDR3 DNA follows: TGCAGTGCTAGAGATGATGGCGGGACAGAGACCCAGTACTTC. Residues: CSARDDGGTETQYF.